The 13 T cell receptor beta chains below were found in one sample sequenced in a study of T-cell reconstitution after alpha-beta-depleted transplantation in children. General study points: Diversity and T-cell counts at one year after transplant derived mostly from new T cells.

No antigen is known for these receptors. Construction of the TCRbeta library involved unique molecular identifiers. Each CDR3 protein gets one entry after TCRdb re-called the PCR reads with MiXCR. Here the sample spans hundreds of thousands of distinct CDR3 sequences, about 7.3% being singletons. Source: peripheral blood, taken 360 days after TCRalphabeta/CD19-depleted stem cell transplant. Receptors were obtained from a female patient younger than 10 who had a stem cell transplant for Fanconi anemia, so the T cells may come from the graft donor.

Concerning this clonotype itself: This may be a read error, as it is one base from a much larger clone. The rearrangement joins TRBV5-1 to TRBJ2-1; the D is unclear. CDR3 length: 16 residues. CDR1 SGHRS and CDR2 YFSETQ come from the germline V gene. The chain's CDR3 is CASSYRAVSSCNEQFF. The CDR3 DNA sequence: TGCGCCAGCAGCTACCGGGCAGTCAGCTCCTGCAATGAGCAGTTCTTC.

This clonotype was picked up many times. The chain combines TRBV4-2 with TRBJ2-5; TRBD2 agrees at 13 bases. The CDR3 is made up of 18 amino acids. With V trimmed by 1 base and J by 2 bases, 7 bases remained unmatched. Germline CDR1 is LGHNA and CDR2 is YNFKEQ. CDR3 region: CASSQVPLLAGGQETQYF. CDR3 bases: TGTGCCAGCAGCCAAGTTCCCTTACTAGCGGGGGGGCAAGAGACCCAGTACTTC.

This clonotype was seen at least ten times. This chain's CDR3 is CASSLPTSGGADEQFF. The CDR3, as DNA: TGTGCCAGCAGCTTACCCACTAGCGGGGGGGCCGATGAGCAGTTCTTC. This chain links TRBV7-8 with TRBJ2-1; 13 nucleotides match TRBD2. The CDR3 totals 16 residues. Germline V lookup: CDR1 SGHVS, CDR2 FQNEAQ. The J segment lost 8 bases and the V segment lost 2 bases, leaving 6 bases of the junction unmatched. The full variable domain, with the rest looked up from reference TRBV7-8 and TRBJ2-1, is GAGVSQSPRYKVAKRGQDVALRCDPISGHVSLFWYQQALGQGPEFLTYFQNEAQLDKSGLPSDRFFAERPEGSVSTLKIQRTQQEDSAVYLCASSLPTSGGADEQFFGPGTRLTVL.

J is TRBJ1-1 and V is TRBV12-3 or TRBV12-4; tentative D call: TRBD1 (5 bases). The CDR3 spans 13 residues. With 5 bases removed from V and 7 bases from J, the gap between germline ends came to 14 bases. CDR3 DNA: TGTGCCAGCAGTGGCCTTACAGGCCTTGAAGCTTTCTTT. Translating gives CASSGLTGLEAFF.

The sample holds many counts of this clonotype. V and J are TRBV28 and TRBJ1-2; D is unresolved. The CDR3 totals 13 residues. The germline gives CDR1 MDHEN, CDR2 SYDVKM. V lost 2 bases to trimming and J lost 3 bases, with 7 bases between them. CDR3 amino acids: CASSLMGYYGYTF. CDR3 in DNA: TGTGCCAGCAGTTTAATGGGGTACTATGGCTACACCTTC.

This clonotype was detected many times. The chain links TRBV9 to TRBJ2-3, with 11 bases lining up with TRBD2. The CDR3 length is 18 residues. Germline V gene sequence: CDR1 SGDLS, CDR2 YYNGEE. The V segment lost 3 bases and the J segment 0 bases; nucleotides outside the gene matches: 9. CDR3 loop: CASSEERLAGPSTDTQYF. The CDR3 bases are TGTGCCAGCAGCGAGGAGAGACTAGCGGGACCTAGCACAGATACGCAGTATTTT.

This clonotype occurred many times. This CDR3 is CASSLEVQYNEQFF. The CDR3 DNA follows: TGTGCCAGCAGCTTAGAGGTTCAGTACAATGAGCAGTTCTTC. The J gene is TRBJ2-1, the V gene TRBV7-6; the D is unclear. Trimming shortened V by 1 base and J by 4 bases, and 8 bases separated the two germline ends. Looked up from germline, CDR1 is SGHVS and CDR2 is FNYEAQ. The CDR3 has 14 amino acids.

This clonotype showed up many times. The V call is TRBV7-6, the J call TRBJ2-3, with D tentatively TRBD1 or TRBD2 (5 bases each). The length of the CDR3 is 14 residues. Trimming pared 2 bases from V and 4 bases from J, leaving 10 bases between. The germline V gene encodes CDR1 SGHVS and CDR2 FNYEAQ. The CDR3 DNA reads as TGTGCCAGCAGCTTAATAGGGGAGTCAGATACGCAGTATTTT. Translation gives CASSLIGESDTQYF. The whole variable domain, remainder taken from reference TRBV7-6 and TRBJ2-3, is GAGVSQSPRYKVTKRGQDVALRCDPISGHVSLYWYRQALGQGPEFLTYFNYEAQQDKSGLPNDRFSAERPEGSISTLTIQRTEQRDSAMYRCASSLIGESDTQYFGPGTRLTVL.

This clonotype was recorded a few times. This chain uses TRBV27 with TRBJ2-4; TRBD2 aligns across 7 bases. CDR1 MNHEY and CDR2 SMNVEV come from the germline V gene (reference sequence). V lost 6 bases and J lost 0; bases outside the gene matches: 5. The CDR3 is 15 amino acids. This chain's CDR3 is CASRAGILAKNIQYF. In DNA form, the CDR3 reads TGTGCCAGCAGAGCGGGGATTCTAGCCAAAAACATTCAGTACTTC.

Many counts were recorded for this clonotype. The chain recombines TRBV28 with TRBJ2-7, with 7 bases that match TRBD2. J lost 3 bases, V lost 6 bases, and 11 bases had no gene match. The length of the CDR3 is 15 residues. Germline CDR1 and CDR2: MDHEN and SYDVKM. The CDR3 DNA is TGTGCCAGCAGGCCGACTAGGGAGGGGATCTACGAGCAGTACGTC. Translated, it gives CASRPTREGIYEQYV.

CDR3: CASSQVAGANVLTF. CDR3 nucleotide sequence: TGTGCCAGCTCACAGGTTGCTGGGGCCAACGTCCTGACTTTC. This chain uses TRBV18 with TRBJ2-6; D not resolved. V lost 4 bases and J 2 bases, leaving 6 bases between the germline ends. Germline V gene sequence: CDR1 KGHSH, CDR2 LQKENI. The CDR3 sequence is 14 residues long.

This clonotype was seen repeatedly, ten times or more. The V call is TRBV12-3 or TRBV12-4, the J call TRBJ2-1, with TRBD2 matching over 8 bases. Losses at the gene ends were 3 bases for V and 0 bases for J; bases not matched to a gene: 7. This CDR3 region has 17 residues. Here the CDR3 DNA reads TGTGCCAGCAGTTTTGAATCGCGGGGGGTCTCCTACAATGAGCAGTTCTTC. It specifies CASSFESRGVSYNEQFF.

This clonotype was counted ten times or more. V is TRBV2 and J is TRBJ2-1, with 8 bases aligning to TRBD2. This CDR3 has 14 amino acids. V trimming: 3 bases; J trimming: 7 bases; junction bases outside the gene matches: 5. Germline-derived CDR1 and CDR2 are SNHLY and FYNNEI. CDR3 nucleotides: TGTGCCAGCAGTGATTCGGGGGGGCCAAATGAGCAGTTCTTC. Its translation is CASSDSGGPNEQFF.